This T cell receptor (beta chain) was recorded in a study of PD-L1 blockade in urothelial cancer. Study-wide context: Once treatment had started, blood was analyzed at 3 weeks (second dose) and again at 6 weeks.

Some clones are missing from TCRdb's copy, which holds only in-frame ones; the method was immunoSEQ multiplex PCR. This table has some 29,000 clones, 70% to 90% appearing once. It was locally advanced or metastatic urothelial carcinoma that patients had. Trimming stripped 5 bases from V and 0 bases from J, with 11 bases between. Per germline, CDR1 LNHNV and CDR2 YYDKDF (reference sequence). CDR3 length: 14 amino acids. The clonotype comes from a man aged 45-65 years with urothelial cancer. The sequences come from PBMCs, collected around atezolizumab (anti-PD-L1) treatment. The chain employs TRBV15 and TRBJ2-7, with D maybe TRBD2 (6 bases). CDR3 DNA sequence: TGTGCCACCAGCTCCGGGACTGGCTCCTACGAGCAGTACTTC. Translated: CATSSGTGSYEQYF.